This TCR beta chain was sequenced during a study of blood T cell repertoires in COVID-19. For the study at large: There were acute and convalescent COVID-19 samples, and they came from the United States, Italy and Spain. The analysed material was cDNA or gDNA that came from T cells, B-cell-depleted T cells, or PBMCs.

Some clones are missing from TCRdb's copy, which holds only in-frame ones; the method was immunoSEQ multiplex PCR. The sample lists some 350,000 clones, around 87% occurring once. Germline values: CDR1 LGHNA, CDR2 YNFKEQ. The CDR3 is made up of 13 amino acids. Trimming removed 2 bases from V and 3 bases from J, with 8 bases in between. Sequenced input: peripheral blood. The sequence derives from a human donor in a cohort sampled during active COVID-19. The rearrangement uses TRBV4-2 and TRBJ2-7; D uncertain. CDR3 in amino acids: CASSQSPGYEQYF. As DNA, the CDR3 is TGTGCCAGCAGCCAAAGCCCAGGCTACGAGCAGTACTTC.